These 14 T cell receptor beta chains were sequenced from one sample in a study of T cell responses to AZD1222 COVID-19 vaccine. Sequenced by immunoSEQ multiplex PCR; TCRdb stores in-frame clones only, minus some. The sample lists about 140,000 clones; approximately 95% were seen once. This material consisted of peripheral blood, taken on day 0 of MenACWY control vaccination. The receptors stem from an adult in good health.

The chain combines TRBV5-1 with TRBJ2-7; perhaps D is TRBD1 or TRBD2 (6 bases each). Trimming shortened V by 1 base and J by 2 bases, and 10 bases separated the two germline ends. CDR1 and CDR2 (germline): SGHRS, YFSETQ. The length of the CDR3 is 14 residues. The DNA for the CDR3 is TGCGCCAGCAGCTTGAGGGGGGCGACCTACGAGCAGTACTTC. This codes for CASSLRGATYEQYF.

The chain recombines TRBV7-8 with TRBJ2-1; no clear D. The germline gives CDR1 SGHVS, CDR2 FQNEAQ. The CDR3 totals 13 residues. The ends were cut back, 2 bases at V and 8 bases at J, with 10 bases in the middle. CDR3 residues: CASSLNPRDEQFF. CDR3 coding DNA: TGTGCCAGCAGCTTAAACCCTAGGGATGAGCAGTTCTTC.

The chain couples TRBV28 to TRBJ2-1; 10 bases are shared with TRBD2. V was clipped by 2 bases and J by 4 bases; unmatched bases: 2. The CDR3 extends over 15 amino acids. Germline V CDR1 and CDR2: MDHEN, SYDVKM. CDR3 residues: CASSLTSGVYNEQFF. CDR3 DNA: TGTGCCAGCAGTTTAACTAGCGGGGTATACAATGAGCAGTTCTTC.

The count of this clone is one. V is TRBV27 and J is TRBJ2-3; D not certain. V was clipped by 3 bases and J by 4 bases, with 2 bases between them. Per germline, CDR1 MNHEY and CDR2 SMNVEV (reference sequence). The CDR3 extends over 11 amino acids. The DNA for the CDR3 is TGTGCCAGCAGTTTGGCAGATACGCAGTATTTT. Protein sequence: CASSLADTQYF.

This sequence joins TRBV7-8 and TRBJ2-1; a weak D match, TRBD2 (5 bases). Per germline, CDR1 SGHVS and CDR2 FQNEAQ. V was shortened by 3 bases and J by 7 bases, with 16 bases between the two germline ends. This CDR3 contains 15 residues. DNA of the CDR3: TGTGCCAGCAGCTTGAGGTCCAGCGGAGGTAATGAGCAGTTCTTC. Translation gives CASSLRSSGGNEQFF.

The genes are TRBV25-1 and TRBJ1-1; D is unclear. Germline V lookup: CDR1 MGHDK, CDR2 SYGVNS. V shed 11 bases and J shed 0 bases, with 7 bases lying between them. This CDR3 spans 11 amino acids. The CDR3 region is CASLMNTEAFF. CDR3 nucleotide sequence: TGTGCCTCACTAATGAACACTGAAGCTTTCTTT.

The chain recombines TRBV6-5 with TRBJ1-2; 8 bases agree with TRBD1. This CDR3 contains 13 residues. The V gene's germline CDR1 is MNHEY and CDR2 SVGAGI. J was trimmed by 7 bases and V by 8 bases; bases with no gene match: 9. The CDR3 coding sequence is TGTGCCAGCTCGGACAGGGAAAGGTTTGGCTACACCTTC. Its protein is CASSDRERFGYTF.

The CDR3 loop is CASSFYTGAYEQYF. CDR3 nucleotide sequence: TGTGCCAGCAGTTTCTACACAGGGGCCTACGAGCAGTACTTC. The chain joins TRBV27 to TRBJ2-7, with 7 nucleotides matching TRBD1. With V trimmed by 3 bases and J by 2 bases, 4 bases remained unmatched. Germline CDR1 MNHEY, CDR2 SMNVEV (reference sequence). The length of the CDR3 is 14 residues.

V usage is TRBV11-1 and J usage is TRBJ2-5, with TRBD1 matching 8 bases. J gave up 5 bases and V 2 bases, and 10 bases lay outside the gene matches. Germline values: CDR1 SGHAT, CDR2 FQDESV (reference sequence). This CDR3 is 16 amino acids long. The CDR3 loop reads CASSLFGQGAGETQYF. The CDR3 nucleotides read TGTGCCAGCAGCTTATTCGGACAGGGCGCCGGGGAGACCCAGTACTTC.

As regards this clone: Distinct nucleotide sequences in the sample also encode this CDR3. The J gene is TRBJ1-2, the V gene TRBV3-1 (or the pseudogene TRBV3-2), with D perhaps matching TRBD1 (5 bases). Germline values: CDR1 LGHDT, CDR2 YNNKEL (reference sequence). The CDR3 length is 13 residues. The V and J ends lost 1 base and 6 bases respectively, with 9 bases between them. The DNA of the CDR3 is TGTGCCAGCAGCCAAGCAGGGACGAATGGCTACACCTTC. This codes for CASSQAGTNGYTF.

The rearrangement links TRBV2 to TRBJ2-7, with 9 nucleotides matching TRBD2. The CDR3 runs 14 residues. Germline CDR1 is SNHLY and CDR2 is FYNNEI. V trimming: 7 bases; J trimming: 6 bases; junction bases outside the gene matches: 10. CDR3 sequence reads: CASIRSGRPGEQYF. CDR3 in DNA: TGTGCCAGCATTAGGAGCGGGAGGCCTGGCGAGCAGTACTTC.

The chain has TRBV28 and TRBJ1-5; tentatively, D is TRBD1 (5 bases). The CDR3 covers 15 residues. V gave up 8 bases and J gave up 2 bases, with 16 bases separating them. Per germline, CDR1 MDHEN and CDR2 SYDVKM. The DNA of the CDR3 is TGTGCCAGCCTTATACATGGGGGGGGCAATCAGCCCCAGCATTTT. Its translation: CASLIHGGGNQPQHF. The whole variable domain, filled in from reference TRBV28 and TRBJ1-5, reads DVKVTQSSRYLVKRTGEKVFLECVQDMDHENMFWYRQDPGLGLRLIYFSYDVKMKEKGDIPEGYSVSREKKERFSLILESASTNQTSMYLCASLIHGGGNQPQHFGDGTRLSIL.

In regard to this clone: Different DNA sequences within this sample yield the same CDR3. The rearrangement uses TRBV3-1 (or the pseudogene TRBV3-2) and TRBJ1-3; D remains unclear. The CDR3 has 13 amino acids. Germline CDR1 LGHDT, CDR2 YNNKEL (reference sequence). V was clipped by 4 bases and J by 0 bases, with 4 bases between them. The DNA of the CDR3 is TGTGCCAGCAGCCCCAGCTCTGGAAACACCATATATTTT. Amino acids: CASSPSSGNTIYF.

The gene calls are TRBV19 and TRBJ2-1; 12 bases agree with TRBD1. CDR1 LNHDA and CDR2 SQIVND come from the germline V gene (reference sequence). Trimming cost V 4 bases and J 7 bases; bases outside gene matches: 11. This CDR3 has 17 amino acids. The CDR3 here is CASSTRRDRGPQNEQFF. CDR3 sequence (DNA): TGTGCCAGTAGTACCCGCAGGGACAGGGGGCCCCAGAATGAGCAGTTCTTC.